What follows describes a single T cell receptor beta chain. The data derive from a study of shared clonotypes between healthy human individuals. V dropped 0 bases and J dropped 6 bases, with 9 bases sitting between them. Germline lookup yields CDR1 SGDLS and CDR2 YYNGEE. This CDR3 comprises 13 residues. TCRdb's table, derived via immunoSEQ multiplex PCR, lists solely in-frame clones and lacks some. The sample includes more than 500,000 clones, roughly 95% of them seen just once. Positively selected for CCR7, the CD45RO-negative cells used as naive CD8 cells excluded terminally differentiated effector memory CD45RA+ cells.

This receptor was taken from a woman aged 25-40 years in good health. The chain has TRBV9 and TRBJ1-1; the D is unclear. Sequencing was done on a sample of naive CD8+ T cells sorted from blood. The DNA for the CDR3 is TGTGCCAGCAGCGTAGAAACGGGCGCTGAAGCTTTCTTT. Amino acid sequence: CASSVETGAEAFF.